A selection of T cell receptor beta chains follows, all from one sample in a study of PD-1 blockade in classical Hodgkin lymphoma. Some clones are missing from TCRdb's copy, which holds only in-frame ones; the method was immunoSEQ multiplex PCR. The repertoire holds tens of thousands of clones, with around 76% as singletons. The material was peripheral blood mononuclear cells (PBMCs), obtained before the fourth cycle of nivolumab. The receptors were sampled from a human donor with classical Hodgkin lymphoma. Each CDR3 is given with its conserved first and last residue. The D gene is left open where the match is weak. Expanded clones are given a class, and other clones once, few, many or no size at all.

>TRBV12-2|TRBJ2-1|NA|NA
TGTGCAAGTCGCTTATTACAGGGCATCCCCTACAATGAGCAGTTCTTC
CASRLLQGIPYNEQFF
>TRBV6-5|TRBJ2-7|NA|NA
TGTGCCAGCAGAGACCCGGCCAGGGGCCTCTACGAGCAGTACTTC
CASRDPARGLYEQYF
>TRBV9|TRBJ2-3|NA|NA
TGTGCCAGCAGCGTAAGGGGGGGGGCCACAGATACGCAGTATTTT
CASSVRGGATDTQYF
>TRBV6-1|TRBJ2-5|NA|TRBD2
TGTGCCAGCAGCGCTAGCGGGAGGGGGGAGACCCAGTACTTC
CASSASGRGETQYF
>TRBV7-9|TRBJ1-5|NA|NA
TGTGCCAGCAGCTTAGGGCCGAATCAGCCCCAGCATTTT
CASSLGPNQPQHF
>TRBV7-9|TRBJ2-7|few|TRBD2
TGTGCCAGCAGCCTTAGCGGGGTTACCTACGAGCAGTACTTC
CASSLSGVTYEQYF
>TRBV6-1|TRBJ1-1|NA|NA
TGTGCCAGCAGCCAGGGCACTGAAGCTTTCTTT
CASSQGTEAFF
>TRBV6-1|TRBJ1-6|NA|NA
TGTGCCAGCAGTGAAAGTGGGCTCTGGGATAATTCACCCCTCCACTTT
CASSESGLWDNSPLHF
>TRBV15|TRBJ2-3|NA|TRBD2
TGTGCCACCAGCGGACCCCTAGCGGGAGCTTCAGATACGCAGTATTTT
CATSGPLAGASDTQYF
>TRBV6-1|TRBJ2-7|few|TRBD2
TGTGCCAGCAGTGAAGGACTAGCGGGGGTCAGGGCCGCCTACGAGCAGTACTTC
CASSEGLAGVRAAYEQYF
>TRBV9|TRBJ1-4|NA|NA
TGTGCCAGCAGCGCAGGACGGGCAACTAATGAAAAACTGTTTTTT
CASSAGRATNEKLFF
>TRBV5-1|TRBJ2-7|NA|NA
TGCGCCAGCAGCTTGGGTTCGACAGATACCTACGAGCAGTACTTC
CASSLGSTDTYEQYF